The 6 T cell receptor beta chains in this list originate from one sample, sequenced in a study of PD-1 blockade in classical Hodgkin lymphoma. Time point of the sample: cycle 4 day 1 (C4D1), after 5 to 7 weeks of nivolumab. With no exception, relapse followed autologous stem cell transplantation in all patients, and brentuximab vedotin exposure varied. The assay was immunoSEQ multiplex PCR, and TCRdb's table has in-frame clones only and misses some. This table has almost 95,000 clones, 75% to 85% appearing once. The sequences come from peripheral blood mononuclear cells (PBMCs), collected before the fourth cycle of nivolumab. The receptors come from a human donor with classical Hodgkin lymphoma.

The V and J genes are TRBV19 and TRBJ2-7, with 7 positions matching TRBD1. This CDR3 comprises 15 residues. J lost 2 bases, V lost 5 bases, and 9 bases had no gene match. Germline V lookup: CDR1 LNHDA, CDR2 SQIVND (reference sequence). The CDR3 region has the DNA TGTGCCAGTAGTCCGGGACAGATTACTACCTACGAGCAGTACTTC. The encoded protein is CASSPGQITTYEQYF.

This rearrangement joins TRBV7-9 to TRBJ1-1, with 7 bases that match TRBD1. CDR1 and CDR2 (germline): SEHNR, FQNEAQ (reference sequence). The CDR3 length is 15 residues. The J segment lost 4 bases and the V segment lost 3 bases, leaving 8 bases of the junction unmatched. CDR3 sequence: CASSFQSTGSTEAFF. CDR3 coding DNA: TGTGCCAGCAGCTTTCAGTCGACAGGGAGCACTGAAGCTTTCTTT.

This sequence joins TRBV11-3 and TRBJ2-2; 10 bases fit TRBD2. CDR1 is SGHNT, CDR2 YENEEA, per germline. The CDR3 is 17 residues long. J was trimmed by 6 bases and V by 5 bases; bases with no gene match: 12. The DNA of the CDR3 is TGTGCCAGCAGCGCTAGGCCTAGCGGGAGTTTAGCCGGGGAGCTGTTTTTT. This translates into CASSARPSGSLAGELFF.

The rearrangement joins TRBV25-1 to TRBJ2-7, with 11 positions matching TRBD2. The germline CDR1 and CDR2 sequences are MGHDK and SYGVNS. This CDR3 has 17 residues. V lost 4 bases to trimming and J lost 0 bases; unmatched junction nucleotides: 8. The CDR3 coding sequence is TGTGCCAGCAGTGGACTAGCGGGAACATTAAGCTCCTACGAGCAGTACTTC. Residues: CASSGLAGTLSSYEQYF.

There are a few counts of this clone. The rearrangement joins TRBV9 to TRBJ2-7; D ambiguous. From germline, CDR1 is SGDLS and CDR2 YYNGEE. Between the trimmed V and J ends, which lost 0 bases and 6 bases, there was a span of 10 bases. The CDR3 totals 13 residues. CDR3 DNA: TGTGCCAGCAGCGTAGGGTCCGTGGGCGAGCAGTACTTC. Translating gives CASSVGSVGEQYF.

The gene calls are TRBV7-2 and TRBJ2-3; unclear D gene. The CDR3 runs 15 residues. Per the germline V gene, CDR1 is SGHTA and CDR2 is FQGNSA. The V and J ends lost 7 bases and 4 bases respectively, with 18 bases between them. CDR3 in amino acids: CASTSFGLGSDTQYF. The CDR3 region has the DNA TGTGCCAGCACCTCCTTCGGGCTAGGCTCAGATACGCAGTATTTT.